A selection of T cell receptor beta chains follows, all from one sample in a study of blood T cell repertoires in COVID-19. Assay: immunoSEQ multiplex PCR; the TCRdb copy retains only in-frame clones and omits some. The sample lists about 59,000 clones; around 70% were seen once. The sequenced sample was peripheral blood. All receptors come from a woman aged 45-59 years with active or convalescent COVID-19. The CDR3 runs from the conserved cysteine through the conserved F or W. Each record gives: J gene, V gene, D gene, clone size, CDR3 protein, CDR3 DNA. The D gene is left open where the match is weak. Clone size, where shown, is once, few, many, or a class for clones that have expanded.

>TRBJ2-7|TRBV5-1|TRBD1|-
CASSWATGGFSYEQYF
TGCGCCAGCAGCTGGGCGACAGGGGGTTTTTCCTACGAGCAGTACTTC
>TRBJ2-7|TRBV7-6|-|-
CASSSKSGLVLSGKREQYF
TGTGCCAGCAGCTCTAAATCGGGACTTGTTCTTAGTGGGAAGAGGGAGCAGTACTTC
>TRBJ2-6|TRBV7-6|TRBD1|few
CASSSGQAGANVLTF
TGTGCCAGCAGCTCGGGACAGGCTGGGGCCAACGTCCTGACTTTC
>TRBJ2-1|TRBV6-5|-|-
CASRRHTQTYNEQFF
TGTGCCAGCAGACGACATACCCAAACCTACAATGAGCAGTTCTTC
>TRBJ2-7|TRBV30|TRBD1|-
CAWSSGTGGISYEQYF
TGTGCCTGGAGTTCTGGGACAGGGGGGATCTCCTACGAGCAGTACTTC
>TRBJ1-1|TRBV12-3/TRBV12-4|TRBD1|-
CASRDRGRSEAFF
TGTGCCAGCAGAGACAGGGGAAGAAGTGAAGCTTTCTTT
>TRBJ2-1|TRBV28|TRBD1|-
CASSFMTGGGDEQFF
TGTGCCAGCAGTTTCATGACAGGGGGTGGGGATGAGCAGTTCTTC
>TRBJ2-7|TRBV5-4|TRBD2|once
CASSLSGRSHEQYF
TGTGCCAGCAGCCTTAGCGGGAGGTCCCACGAGCAGTACTTC
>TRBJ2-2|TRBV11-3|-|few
CASSTNPGVRNTGELFF
TGTGCCAGCAGCACCAACCCCGGGGTCCGAAACACCGGGGAGCTGTTTTTT
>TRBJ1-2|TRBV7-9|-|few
CASSPWQGYGYTF
TGTGCCAGCAGCCCGTGGCAGGGCTATGGCTACACCTTC
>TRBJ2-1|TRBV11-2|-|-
CASSLTGTAYNEQFF
TGTGCCAGCAGCTTAACCGGGACTGCCTACAATGAGCAGTTCTTC
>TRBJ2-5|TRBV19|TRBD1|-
CASIGTGAGETQYF
TGTGCCAGTATTGGGACAGGGGCCGGGGAGACCCAGTACTTC
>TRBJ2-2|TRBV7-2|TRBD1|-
CASKNTYRQGSTGELFF
TGTGCCAGCAAAAATACATACAGACAGGGGAGCACCGGGGAGCTGTTTTTT
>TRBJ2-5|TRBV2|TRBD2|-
CASSLAGLAQETQYF
TGTGCCAGCAGTTTAGCGGGACTAGCCCAAGAGACCCAGTACTTC
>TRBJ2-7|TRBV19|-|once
CASSGGGVIHEQYF
TGTGCCAGTAGTGGAGGGGGCGTGATCCACGAGCAGTACTTC
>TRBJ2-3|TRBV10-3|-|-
CAIQGRNTDTQYF
TGTGCCATCCAGGGGCGAAACACAGATACGCAGTATTTT
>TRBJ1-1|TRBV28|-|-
CASSPNTYTEAFF
TGTGCCAGCAGTCCGAACACCTACACTGAAGCTTTCTTT
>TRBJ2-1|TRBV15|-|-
CATSRDVVNEQFF
TGTGCCACCAGCAGAGATGTAGTCAATGAGCAGTTCTTC
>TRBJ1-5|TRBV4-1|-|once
CASSQGLGGEFVQPQHF
TGCGCCAGCAGCCAAGGGTTGGGGGGGGAATTTGTACAGCCCCAGCATTTT
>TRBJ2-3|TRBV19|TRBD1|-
CASSARDSSTDTQYF
TGTGCCAGTAGTGCCCGGGACAGTAGCACAGATACGCAGTATTTT
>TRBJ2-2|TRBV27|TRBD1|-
CASSLAARTGVPGELFF
TGTGCCAGCAGTTTAGCCGCGCGGACAGGGGTTCCCGGGGAGCTGTTTTTT
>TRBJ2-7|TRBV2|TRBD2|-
CASSPQREFGEQYF
TGTGCCAGCAGTCCGCAGCGGGAGTTCGGAGAGCAGTACTTC
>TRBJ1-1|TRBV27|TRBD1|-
CASSQTGGTEAFF
TGTGCCAGCAGTCAAACAGGGGGCACTGAAGCTTTCTTT
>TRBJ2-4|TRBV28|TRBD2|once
CASSPAGLQRNIQYF
TGTGCCAGCAGCCCAGCGGGACTACAAAGGAACATTCAGTACTTC
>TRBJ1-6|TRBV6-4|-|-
CASSDRGYNNSPLHF
TGTGCCAGCAGTGACAGGGGTTACAATAATTCACCCCTCCACTTT
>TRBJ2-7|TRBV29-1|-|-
CSVGETGRPYEQYF
TGCAGCGTTGGAGAGACAGGGAGGCCCTACGAGCAGTACTTC
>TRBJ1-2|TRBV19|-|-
CASSQARSGYTF
TGTGCCAGTTCACAGGCCCGCTCTGGCTACACCTTC
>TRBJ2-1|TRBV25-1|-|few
CAGGTPDNEQFF
TGTGCGGGCGGGACCCCGGACAATGAGCAGTTCTTC